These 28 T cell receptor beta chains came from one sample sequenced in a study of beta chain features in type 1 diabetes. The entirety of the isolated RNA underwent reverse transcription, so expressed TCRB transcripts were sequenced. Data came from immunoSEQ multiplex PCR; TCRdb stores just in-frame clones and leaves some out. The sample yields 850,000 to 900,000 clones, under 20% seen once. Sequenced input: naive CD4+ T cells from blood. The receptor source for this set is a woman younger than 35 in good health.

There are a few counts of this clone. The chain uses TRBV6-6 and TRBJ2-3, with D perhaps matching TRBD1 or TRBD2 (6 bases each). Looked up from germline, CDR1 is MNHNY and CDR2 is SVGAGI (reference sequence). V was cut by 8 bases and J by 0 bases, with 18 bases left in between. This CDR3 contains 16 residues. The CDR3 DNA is TGTGCCAGCCATACTCCGGGGGCAGTTAGCACAGATACGCAGTATTTT. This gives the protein CASHTPGAVSTDTQYF.

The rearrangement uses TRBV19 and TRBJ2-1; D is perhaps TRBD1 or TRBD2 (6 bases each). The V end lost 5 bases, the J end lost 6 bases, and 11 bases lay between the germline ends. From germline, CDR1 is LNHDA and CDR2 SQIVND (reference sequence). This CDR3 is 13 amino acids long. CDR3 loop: CASSPKGGNEQFF. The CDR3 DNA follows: TGTGCCAGTAGTCCGAAGGGGGGCAATGAGCAGTTCTTC.

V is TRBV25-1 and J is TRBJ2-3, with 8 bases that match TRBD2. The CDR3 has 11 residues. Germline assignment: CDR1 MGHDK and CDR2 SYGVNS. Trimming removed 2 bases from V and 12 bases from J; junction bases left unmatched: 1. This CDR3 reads CASSEGLAQYF. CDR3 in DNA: TGTGCCAGCAGTGAAGGACTAGCACAGTATTTT.

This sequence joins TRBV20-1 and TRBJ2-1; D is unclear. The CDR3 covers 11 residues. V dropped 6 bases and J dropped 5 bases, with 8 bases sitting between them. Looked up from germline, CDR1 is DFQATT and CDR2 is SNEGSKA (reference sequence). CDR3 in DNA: TGCAGTGCCGATACCCACAATGAGCAGTTCTTC. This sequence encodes CSADTHNEQFF.

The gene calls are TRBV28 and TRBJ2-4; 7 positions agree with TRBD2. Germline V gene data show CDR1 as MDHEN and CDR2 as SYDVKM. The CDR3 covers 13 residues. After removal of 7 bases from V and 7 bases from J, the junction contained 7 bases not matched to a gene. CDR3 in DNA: TGTGCCAGCAACAAGGGAGGGAAGAACATTCAGTACTTC. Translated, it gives CASNKGGKNIQYF. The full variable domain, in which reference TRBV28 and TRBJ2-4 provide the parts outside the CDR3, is DVKVTQSSRYLVKRTGEKVFLECVQDMDHENMFWYRQDPGLGLRLIYFSYDVKMKEKGDIPEGYSVSREKKERFSLILESASTNQTSMYLCASNKGGKNIQYFGAGTRLSVL.

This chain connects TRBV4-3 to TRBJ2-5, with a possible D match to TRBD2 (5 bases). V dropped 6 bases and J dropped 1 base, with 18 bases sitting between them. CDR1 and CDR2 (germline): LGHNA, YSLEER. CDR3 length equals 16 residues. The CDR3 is CASRKRTRQTQETQYF. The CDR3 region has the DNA TGCGCCAGCAGGAAAAGAACTAGGCAGACCCAAGAGACCCAGTACTTC.

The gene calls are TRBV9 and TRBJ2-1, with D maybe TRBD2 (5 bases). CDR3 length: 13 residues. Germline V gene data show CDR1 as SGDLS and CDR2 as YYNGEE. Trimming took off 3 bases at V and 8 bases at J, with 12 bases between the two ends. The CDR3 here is CASSENPRDEQFF. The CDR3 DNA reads TGTGCCAGCAGCGAGAACCCGAGGGATGAGCAGTTCTTC.

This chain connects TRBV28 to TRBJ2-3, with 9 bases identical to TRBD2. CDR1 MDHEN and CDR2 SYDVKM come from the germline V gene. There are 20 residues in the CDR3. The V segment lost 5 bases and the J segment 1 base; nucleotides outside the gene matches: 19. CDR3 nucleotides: TGTGCCAGCAGTGATGCCCTGTTAGTGACTAGCGGAGTCGGCACAGATACGCAGTATTTT. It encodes CASSDALLVTSGVGTDTQYF.

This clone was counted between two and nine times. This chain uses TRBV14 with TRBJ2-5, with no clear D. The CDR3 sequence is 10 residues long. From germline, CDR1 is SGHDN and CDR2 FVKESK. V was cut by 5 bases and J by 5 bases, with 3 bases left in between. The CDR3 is CASSGETQYF. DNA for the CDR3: TGTGCCAGCAGCGGGGAGACCCAGTACTTC.

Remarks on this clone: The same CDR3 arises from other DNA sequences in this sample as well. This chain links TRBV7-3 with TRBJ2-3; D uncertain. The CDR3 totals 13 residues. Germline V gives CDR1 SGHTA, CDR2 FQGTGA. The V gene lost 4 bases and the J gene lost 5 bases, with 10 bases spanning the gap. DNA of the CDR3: TGTGCCAGCAGCTCGACCCCGGGAGATACGCAGTATTTT. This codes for CASSSTPGDTQYF.

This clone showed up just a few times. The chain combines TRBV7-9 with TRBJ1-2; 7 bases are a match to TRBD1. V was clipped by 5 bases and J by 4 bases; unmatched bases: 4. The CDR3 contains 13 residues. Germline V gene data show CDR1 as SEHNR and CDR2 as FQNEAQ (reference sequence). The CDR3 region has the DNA TGTGCCAGCAGCGCGACAGGGATCTATGGCTACACCTTC. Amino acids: CASSATGIYGYTF.

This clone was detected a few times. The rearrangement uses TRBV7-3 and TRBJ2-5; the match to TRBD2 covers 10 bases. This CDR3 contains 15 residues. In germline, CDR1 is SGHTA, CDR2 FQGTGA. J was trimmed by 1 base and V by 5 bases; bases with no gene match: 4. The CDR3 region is CASSAGLAAQETQYF. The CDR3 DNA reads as TGTGCCAGCAGCGCCGGACTAGCGGCCCAAGAGACCCAGTACTTC.

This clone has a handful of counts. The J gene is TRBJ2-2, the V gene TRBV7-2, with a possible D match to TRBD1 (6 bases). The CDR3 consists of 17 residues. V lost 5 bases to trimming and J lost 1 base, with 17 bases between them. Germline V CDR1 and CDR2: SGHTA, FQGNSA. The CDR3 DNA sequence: TGTGCCAGCAGCGCGTCAGGACAGAGCGGGAACACCGGGGAGCTGTTTTTT. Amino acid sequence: CASSASGQSGNTGELFF.

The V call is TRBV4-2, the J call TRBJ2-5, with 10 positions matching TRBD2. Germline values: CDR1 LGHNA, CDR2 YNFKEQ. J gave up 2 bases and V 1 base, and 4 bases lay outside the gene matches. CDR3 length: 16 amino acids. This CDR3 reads CASSQGKREGQETQYF. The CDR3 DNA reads TGTGCCAGCAGCCAAGGAAAGCGGGAGGGGCAAGAGACCCAGTACTTC.

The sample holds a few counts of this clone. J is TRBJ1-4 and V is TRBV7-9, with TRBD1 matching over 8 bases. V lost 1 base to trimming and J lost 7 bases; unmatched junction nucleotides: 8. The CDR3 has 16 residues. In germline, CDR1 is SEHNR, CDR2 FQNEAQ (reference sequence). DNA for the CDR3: TGTGCCAGCAGCTTAGTTCGGGGACAGGCGAGTGAAAAACTGTTTTTT. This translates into CASSLVRGQASEKLFF.

CDR3 sequence: CASSLRQETQYF. CDR3 nucleotide sequence: TGCGCCAGCAGTTTGAGGCAAGAGACCCAGTACTTC. The rearrangement uses TRBV5-1 and TRBJ2-5, with D uncertain. The CDR3 has 12 residues. CDR1 and CDR2 from the germline V gene are SGHRS and YFSETQ. Trimming shortened V by 5 bases and J by 2 bases, and 7 bases separated the two germline ends.

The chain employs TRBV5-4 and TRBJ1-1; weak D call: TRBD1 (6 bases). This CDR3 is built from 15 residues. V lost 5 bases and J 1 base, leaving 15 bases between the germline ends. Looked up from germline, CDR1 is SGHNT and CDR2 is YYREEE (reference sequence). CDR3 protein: CASRNRGRGNTEAFF. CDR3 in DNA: TGTGCCAGCAGGAACCGGGGGCGCGGGAACACTGAAGCTTTCTTT.

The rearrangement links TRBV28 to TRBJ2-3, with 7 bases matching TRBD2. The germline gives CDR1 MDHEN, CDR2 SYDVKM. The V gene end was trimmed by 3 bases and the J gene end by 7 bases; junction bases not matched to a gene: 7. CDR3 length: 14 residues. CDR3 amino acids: CASSFLKREHTQYF. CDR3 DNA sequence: TGTGCCAGCAGTTTTTTGAAGCGGGAACATACGCAGTATTTT.

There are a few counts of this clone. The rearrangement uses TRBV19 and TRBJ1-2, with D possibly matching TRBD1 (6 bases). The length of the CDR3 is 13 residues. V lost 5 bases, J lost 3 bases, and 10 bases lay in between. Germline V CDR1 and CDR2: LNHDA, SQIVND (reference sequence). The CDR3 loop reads CASSPDSYYGYTF. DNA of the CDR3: TGTGCCAGTAGTCCGGACAGCTACTATGGCTACACCTTC.

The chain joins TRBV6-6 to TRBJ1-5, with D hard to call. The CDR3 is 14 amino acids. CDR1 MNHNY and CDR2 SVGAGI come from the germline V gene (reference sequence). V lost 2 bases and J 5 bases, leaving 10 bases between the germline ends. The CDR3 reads CASSYSGIDQPQHF. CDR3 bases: TGTGCCAGCAGTTACAGTGGTATTGATCAGCCCCAGCATTTT.

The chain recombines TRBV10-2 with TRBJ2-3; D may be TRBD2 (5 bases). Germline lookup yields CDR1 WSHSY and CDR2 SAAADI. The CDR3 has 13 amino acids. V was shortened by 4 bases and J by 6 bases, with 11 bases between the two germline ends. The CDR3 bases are TGCGCCAGCAGTGGGACTCGTGGGGATACGCAGTATTTT. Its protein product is CASSGTRGDTQYF.

The CDR3 DNA sequence: TGTGCCAGCTCACTTAACACCGGGGAGCTGTTTTTT. It encodes CASSLNTGELFF. J is TRBJ2-2 and V is TRBV18; D call uncertain. V lost 4 bases, J lost 2 bases, and 2 bases lay in between. CDR3 length: 12 amino acids. CDR1 and CDR2 (germline): KGHSH, LQKENI.

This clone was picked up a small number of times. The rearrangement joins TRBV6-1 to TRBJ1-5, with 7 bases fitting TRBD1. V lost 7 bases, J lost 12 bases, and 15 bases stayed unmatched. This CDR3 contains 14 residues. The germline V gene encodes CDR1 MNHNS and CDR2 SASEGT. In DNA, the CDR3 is TGTGCCAGCAACCTGGGGACAGTCGTTCAAAACCAGCATTTT. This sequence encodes CASNLGTVVQNQHF.

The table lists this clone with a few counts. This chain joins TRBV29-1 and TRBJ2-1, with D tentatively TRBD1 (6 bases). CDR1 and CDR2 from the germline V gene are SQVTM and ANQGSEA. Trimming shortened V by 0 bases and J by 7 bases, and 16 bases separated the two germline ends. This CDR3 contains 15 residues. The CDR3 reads CSVEEMGTKVNEQFF. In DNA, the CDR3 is TGCAGCGTTGAAGAAATGGGGACAAAGGTTAATGAGCAGTTCTTC.

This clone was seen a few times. CDR3 in DNA: TGTGCCAGCAGCTTAGATCCGGTTCGATGGGAGCAGTTCTTC. As protein: CASSLDPVRWEQFF. This chain joins TRBV7-2 and TRBJ2-1, with D uncertain. In germline, CDR1 is SGHTA, CDR2 FQGNSA. Deletions cut 1 base from V and 10 bases from J, with 14 bases between. CDR3 length: 14 residues.

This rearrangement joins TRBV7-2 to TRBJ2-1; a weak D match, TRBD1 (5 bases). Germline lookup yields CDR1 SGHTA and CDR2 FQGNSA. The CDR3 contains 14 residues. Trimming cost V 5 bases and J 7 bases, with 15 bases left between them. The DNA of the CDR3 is TGTGCCAGCAGCCCGCGATATCAGGGAAATGAGCAGTTCTTC. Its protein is CASSPRYQGNEQFF.

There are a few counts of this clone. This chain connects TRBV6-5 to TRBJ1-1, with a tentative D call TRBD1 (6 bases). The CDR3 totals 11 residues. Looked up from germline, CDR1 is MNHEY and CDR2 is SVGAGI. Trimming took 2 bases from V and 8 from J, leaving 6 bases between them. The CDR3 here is CASSYQGEAFF. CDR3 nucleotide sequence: TGTGCCAGCAGTTACCAGGGGGAAGCTTTCTTT.

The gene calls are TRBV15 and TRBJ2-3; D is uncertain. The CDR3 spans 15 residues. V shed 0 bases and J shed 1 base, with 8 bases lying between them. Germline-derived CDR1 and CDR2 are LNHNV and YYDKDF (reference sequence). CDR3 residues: CATSRELRGTDTQYF. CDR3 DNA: TGTGCCACCAGCAGAGAACTCCGGGGCACAGATACGCAGTATTTT.